The 8 T cell receptor beta chains given below trace back to one sample, sequenced in a study of OX40 agonist ivuxolimab in advanced cancers. Sequencing was performed with immunoSEQ multiplex PCR; in TCRdb, only in-frame clones are kept and a portion is missing. This table has about 64,000 clones, less than 90% appearing once. The sample here was CD4+ or CD8+ T cells sorted from blood, taken in a trial of the OX40 agonist ivuxolimab. These receptors all come from an adult with an advanced solid tumor such as melanoma, head and neck, liver or kidney cancer.

This clone came up once. The chain couples TRBV6-1 to TRBJ1-5, with no clear D. V lost 3 bases and J lost 6, with 15 bases in between. The CDR3 sequence is 15 residues long. Germline CDR1 reads MNHNS; CDR2 reads SASEGT. The CDR3 DNA sequence: TGTGCCAGCAGTGATTATGCCCCGAAAGGTCAGCCCCAGCATTTT. Translating it yields CASSDYAPKGQPQHF.

This chain links TRBV6-1 with TRBJ2-3; 11 bases align to TRBD1. From germline, CDR1 is MNHNS and CDR2 SASEGT. This CDR3 is 16 amino acids long. V lost 2 bases and J lost 3; bases outside the gene matches: 4. The DNA for the CDR3 is TGTGCCAGCAGTGAAATGGGACAGGGGGGAACAGATACGCAGTATTTT. The encoded protein is CASSEMGQGGTDTQYF.

V and J are TRBV6-5 and TRBJ2-1, with D possibly matching TRBD2 (5 bases). The CDR3 runs 14 residues. Trimming stripped 6 bases from V and 8 bases from J, with 17 bases between. Germline-derived CDR1 and CDR2 are MNHEY and SVGAGI. The CDR3 nucleotides read TGTGCCAGCAGACTAGGCCTTCATTCAGATGAGCAGTTCTTC. Its translation is CASRLGLHSDEQFF.

The chain joins TRBV28 to TRBJ1-1; D is unclear. The V and J ends lost 6 bases and 2 bases respectively, with 13 bases between them. The CDR3 length is 14 residues. Per the germline V gene, CDR1 is MDHEN and CDR2 is SYDVKM. CDR3 amino acids: CASRSPSSNTEAFF. The CDR3 DNA reads as TGTGCCAGCAGATCCCCCTCTTCCAACACTGAAGCTTTCTTT.

This chain uses TRBV27 with TRBJ2-7, with D possibly TRBD1 on 6 matching bases. The germline V gene has CDR1 MNHEY and CDR2 SMNVEV (reference sequence). The V end lost 6 bases, the J end lost 1 base, and 10 bases lay between the germline ends. This CDR3 has 13 amino acids. The CDR3 DNA sequence: TGTGCCAGCAGGCTAGGACAGTCCTACGAGCAGTACTTC. Translation: CASRLGQSYEQYF.

The V and J genes are TRBV15 and TRBJ2-1, with D uncertain. The CDR3 loop spans 16 amino acids. Trimming took off 0 bases at V and 0 bases at J, with 9 bases between the two ends. From germline, CDR1 is LNHNV and CDR2 YYDKDF (reference sequence). CDR3 coding DNA: TGTGCCACCAGCAGAGAGGCCACTCCCTCCTACAATGAGCAGTTCTTC. Translation gives CATSREATPSYNEQFF. Full variable domain (rest looked up from reference TRBV15 and TRBJ2-1): DAMVIQNPRYQVTQFGKPVTLSCSQTLNHNVMYWYQQKSSQAPKLLFHYYDKDFNNEADTPDNFQSRRPNTSFCFLDIRSPGLGDTAMYLCATSREATPSYNEQFFGPGTRLTVL.

The chain links TRBV11-1 to TRBJ2-1, with D tentatively TRBD2 (5 bases). Germline V gives CDR1 SGHAT, CDR2 FQDESV (reference sequence). V was cut by 1 base and J by 13 bases, with 17 bases left in between. The CDR3 covers 14 residues. DNA of the CDR3: TGTGCCAGCAGCTTAGGTGGCGGGCTAGGAGAACAGTTCTTC. Translated: CASSLGGGLGEQFF.

The V call is TRBV10-3, the J call TRBJ1-1; no firm D call. The CDR3 extends over 15 amino acids. Germline V CDR1 and CDR2: ENHRY, SYGVKD. Trimming cost V 0 bases and J 6 bases, with 14 bases left between them. This CDR3 reads CAISESRTERSEAFF. The CDR3 DNA follows: TGTGCCATCAGTGAGTCCCGGACCGAAAGATCTGAAGCTTTCTTT.